Sequencing of this T cell receptor (beta chain) was carried out in a study of human T cells and chemical hapten exposure. In its sample, this clonotype was seen a few times. Separate cDNA molecules received unique molecular identifiers, which the library attached to them. From the RACE reads, TCRdb called clonotypes with MiXCR, one entry per CDR3 protein. The repertoire consists of about 47,000 distinct CDR3 sequences, with 3.7% occurring once and the leading ten covering about 6%. Time point: healthy volunteer bleed at 6 weeks. Total RNA extraction was carried out from unfractionated whole blood. There are 16 residues in the CDR3. The germline gives CDR1 SGHNT, CDR2 YYREEE (reference sequence). V shed 7 bases and J 3 bases; nucleotides not matched to a gene: 16.

The receptor was isolated from a human donor in good health. Some clones in this sample may be carry-over from other donors' samples. Sequencing used whole blood. This chain links TRBV5-4 with TRBJ2-7, with TRBD2 identical over 7 bases. CDR3 DNA: TGTGCCAGCGGCCCCGTTGTGGCGGGAGCTAACTACGAGCAGTACTTC. It translates to CASGPVVAGANYEQYF.